Presented here are 21 T cell receptor beta chains from one specimen sequenced in a study of low-dose radiotherapy and immunotherapy resistance in tumors. The time point was: before trial treatment. Alpha and beta chains were covered, as first-strand cDNA relied on TRAV- and TRBV-specific primers. The PCR that amplified TCRs ran for around 20 cycles, relying on a constant-region primer and a V-primer adapter. In TCRdb, the reads were re-called with MiXCR into one record per CDR3 protein. The sample has tens of thousands of distinct CDR3 sequences; roughly a sixth are singletons. Sequencing used PBMCs, obtained before treatment. These receptors were obtained from a male donor with prostate cancer.

This clonotype was recorded many times. The chain combines TRBV7-2 with TRBJ2-3; D not certain. Trimming took 3 bases from V and 2 from J, leaving 12 bases between them. The CDR3 runs 15 residues. Germline values: CDR1 SGHTA, CDR2 FQGNSA. CDR3 region: CASSFKAEDTDTQYF. CDR3 DNA sequence: TGTGCCAGCAGCTTCAAGGCAGAAGACACAGATACGCAGTATTTT.

This clonotype was seen only a few times. The chain uses TRBV20-1 and TRBJ1-1, with a weak D call TRBD1 (6 bases). The germline V and J ends were trimmed by 3 bases and 5 bases, with 13 bases remaining between them. The V gene's germline CDR1 is DFQATT and CDR2 SNEGSKA (reference sequence). CDR3 length: 13 residues. For the CDR3, the DNA is TGCAGTGCTAGGGGACACCTCGGGACTGAAGCTTTCTTT. Its translation is CSARGHLGTEAFF.

This clonotype was observed many times. CDR3 nucleotides: TGTGCCAGCAGCCCCCGGACGGACGCCTACGAGCAGTACTTC. This sequence encodes CASSPRTDAYEQYF. J is TRBJ2-7 and V is TRBV7-8; D is unresolved. V shed 5 bases and J shed 2 bases, with 13 bases lying between them. The germline CDR1 and CDR2 sequences are SGHVS and FQNEAQ. CDR3 length: 14 residues.

This clonotype was counted at least ten times. The V and J genes are TRBV7-3 and TRBJ2-5, with no clear D. This CDR3 has 14 residues. The germline gives CDR1 SGHTA, CDR2 FQGTGA. V dropped 0 bases and J dropped 3 bases, with 8 bases sitting between them. The CDR3 is CASSLTGPEETQYF. The CDR3 DNA is TGTGCCAGCAGCTTAACAGGTCCCGAAGAGACCCAGTACTTC.

This clonotype was seen at least ten times. J is TRBJ2-2 and V is TRBV7-9, with 7 bases fitting TRBD1. V was clipped by 5 bases and J by 0 bases; unmatched bases: 6. This CDR3 region has 16 residues. Germline CDR1 and CDR2: SEHNR and FQNEAQ (reference sequence). The CDR3 spells CASSPAGTANTGELFF. In DNA form, the CDR3 reads TGTGCCAGCAGCCCGGCCGGGACAGCGAACACCGGGGAGCTGTTTTTT.

Notes on this clonotype: This probably arose from a read error, given a far larger clone one base away. The chain joins TRBV5-1 to TRBJ2-5, with D possibly being TRBD2 (5 bases). The CDR3 is 15 residues long. Germline CDR1 is SGHRS and CDR2 is YFSETQ. CDR3: CASSLEEREQETQYF. The CDR3 DNA follows: TGTGCCAGCAGCTTGGAGGAGAGAGAACAAGAGACCCAGTACTTC.

The chain links TRBV3-1 to TRBJ1-6; 7 bases line up with TRBD1. The V gene end was trimmed by 8 bases and the J gene end by 7 bases; junction bases not matched to a gene: 5. Looked up from germline, CDR1 is LGHDT and CDR2 is YNNKEL (reference sequence). This CDR3 spans 13 amino acids. CDR3 amino acids: CASAGQRNSPLHF. CDR3 DNA sequence: TGTGCCAGCGCGGGACAGCGGAATTCACCCCTCCACTTT.

Many counts were recorded for this clonotype. CDR3 nucleotide sequence: TGTGCCAGCAGCCAAGAAGTTCGGACATCTGGAAACACCATATATTTT. It is translated as CASSQEVRTSGNTIYF. The chain recombines TRBV4-2 with TRBJ1-3; TRBD1 might be the D (5 bases). Germline CDR1 and CDR2: LGHNA and YNFKEQ. V was pared by 0 bases and J by 1 base, with 10 bases between. This CDR3 region has 16 residues.

The rearrangement uses TRBV12-3 or TRBV12-4 and TRBJ2-7, with 8 bases aligning to TRBD2. V shed 10 bases, J shed 3 bases, and the junction held 8 bases outside the gene matches. This CDR3 spans 13 amino acids. The DNA of the CDR3 is TGTGCCACCCGATTTAGCGGGGACTACGAGCAGTACTTC. It specifies CATRFSGDYEQYF.

This clonotype has a count of ten or more. This rearrangement joins TRBV5-1 to TRBJ1-6; D uncertain. V lost 3 bases and J lost 5, with 9 bases in between. This CDR3 contains 14 residues. CDR1 is SGHRS and CDR2 is YFSETQ in the germline V gene. The CDR3 nucleotides read TGCGCCAGCAGCTCATGGGGAGATAATTCACCCCTCCACTTT. Translated: CASSSWGDNSPLHF. The whole variable domain, filled in from reference TRBV5-1 and TRBJ1-6, reads KAGVTQTPRYLIKTRGQQVTLSCSPISGHRSVSWYQQTPGQGLQFLFEYFSETQRNKGNFPGRFSGRQFSNSRSEMNVSTLELGDSALYLCASSSWGDNSPLHFGNGTRLTVT.

Many counts were recorded for this clonotype. The chain combines TRBV12-3 or TRBV12-4 with TRBJ1-2; D is uncertain. This CDR3 is 12 amino acids long. Trimming took 3 bases from V and 5 from J, leaving 7 bases between them. DNA for the CDR3: TGTGCCAGCAGTTTCCTAGGTTATGGCTACACCTTC. Its translation: CASSFLGYGYTF.

Turning to this clonotype: A far larger clone is one base from this, pointing to a likely read error. The V and J genes are TRBV7-2 and TRBJ2-1, with D perhaps TRBD1 (6 bases). V lost 5 bases and J 0 bases, leaving 14 bases between the germline ends. Per the germline V gene, CDR1 is SGHTA and CDR2 is FQGNSA. The CDR3 is made up of 16 amino acids. The CDR3 DNA is TGTGCCAGCAGCATGGCCCAGGGGTACTCCTACAATGAGCAGTTCTTC. It translates to CASSMAQGYSYNEQFF.

The sample holds many counts of this clonotype. The chain joins TRBV20-1 to TRBJ1-2, with D tentatively TRBD1 (6 bases). The CDR3 sequence is 12 residues long. CDR1 and CDR2 (germline): DFQATT, SNEGSKA (reference sequence). Trimming pared 3 bases from V and 5 bases from J, leaving 10 bases between. The CDR3 is CSASGGGYGYTF. CDR3 coding DNA: TGCAGTGCTAGTGGGGGCGGGTATGGCTACACCTTC.

This clonotype was recorded many times. The chain has TRBV3-1 and TRBJ2-3; the match to TRBD1 covers 7 bases. Germline CDR1 LGHDT, CDR2 YNNKEL (reference sequence). Unmatched junction bases numbered 0, after V lost 0 bases and J lost 6 bases. This CDR3 is 13 amino acids long. The CDR3 region has the DNA TGTGCCAGCAGCCAAGACAGGGGGGATACGCAGTATTTT. Translating gives CASSQDRGDTQYF.

The chain recombines TRBV30 with TRBJ1-1, with TRBD1 as a possible D gene (6 bases). V dropped 4 bases and J dropped 7 bases, with 13 bases sitting between them. This CDR3 spans 12 amino acids. The germline CDR1 and CDR2 sequences are GTSNPN and SVGIG (reference sequence). CDR3 DNA sequence: TGTGCCTGGAATCAGGGGAGGGTTGAAGCTTTCTTT. This gives the protein CAWNQGRVEAFF.

The chain links TRBV4-3 to TRBJ1-2, with D possibly TRBD1 on 5 matching bases. This CDR3 contains 14 residues. Germline V gene lookup returns CDR1 LGHNA and CDR2 YSLEER. Trimming stripped 0 bases from V and 4 bases from J, with 9 bases between. The CDR3 DNA sequence: TGCGCCAGCAGCCAAGACAGGGTTGGCTATGGCTACACCTTC. Encoded protein: CASSQDRVGYGYTF.

This clonotype has at least ten counts. This sequence joins TRBV19 and TRBJ1-5, with D hard to call. Per the germline V gene, CDR1 is LNHDA and CDR2 is SQIVND (reference sequence). The V end lost 1 base, the J end lost 6 bases, and 7 bases lay between the germline ends. This CDR3 has 13 amino acids. CDR3 DNA: TGTGCCAGTAGTATAGTCGGGCCTCAGCCCCAGCATTTT. Protein product: CASSIVGPQPQHF.

This clonotype has ten or more counts. The rearrangement uses TRBV15 and TRBJ2-5, with 7 bases lining up with TRBD2. This CDR3 region has 15 residues. The V and J ends lost 4 bases and 5 bases, in that order; junction bases with no gene match: 10. The germline CDR1 and CDR2 sequences are LNHNV and YYDKDF (reference sequence). The CDR3 bases are TGTGCCACCAGCACAGCGACTAGCACTGTGGAGACCCAGTACTTC. This sequence encodes CATSTATSTVETQYF.

A remark on this clonotype: A much larger clone sits a single nucleotide away, making a read error possible. V usage is TRBV6-8 and J usage is TRBJ1-2; D unresolved. From germline, CDR1 is MNHGY and CDR2 SAAAGT. V was trimmed by 9 bases and J by 8 bases, leaving 19 bases between them. The CDR3 covers 13 residues. The CDR3 sequence is CASASRARKGYTF. The CDR3 nucleotides read TGTGCCAGTGCCTCGAGGGCGAGAAAGGGCTACACCTTC.

This clonotype was observed many times. This sequence joins TRBV6-1 and TRBJ2-5; TRBD2 matches 8 bases. From germline, CDR1 is MNHNS and CDR2 SASEGT. The CDR3 extends over 17 amino acids. After removal of 6 bases from V and 0 bases from J, the junction contained 12 bases not matched to a gene. The CDR3 nucleotides read TGTGCCAGCAGCCCCGGGGATAGCGGGGTTTACCAAGAGACCCAGTACTTC. Amino acids: CASSPGDSGVYQETQYF.

This rearrangement joins TRBV5-5 to TRBJ2-1; the D is unclear. CDR1 is SGHKS, CDR2 YYEKEE, per germline (reference sequence). The CDR3 has 14 residues. V gave up 6 bases and J gave up 2 bases, with 12 bases separating them. The DNA for the CDR3 is TGTGCCAGCAATGTAGGGAACCCCTACAATGAGCAGTTCTTC. This sequence encodes CASNVGNPYNEQFF. Full variable domain (remainder filled in from reference TRBV5-5 and TRBJ2-1): DAGVTQSPTHLIKTRGQQVTLRCSPISGHKSVSWYQQVLGQGPQFIFQYYEKEERGRGNFPDRFSARQFPNYSSELNVNALLLGDSALYLCASNVGNPYNEQFFGPGTRLTVL.